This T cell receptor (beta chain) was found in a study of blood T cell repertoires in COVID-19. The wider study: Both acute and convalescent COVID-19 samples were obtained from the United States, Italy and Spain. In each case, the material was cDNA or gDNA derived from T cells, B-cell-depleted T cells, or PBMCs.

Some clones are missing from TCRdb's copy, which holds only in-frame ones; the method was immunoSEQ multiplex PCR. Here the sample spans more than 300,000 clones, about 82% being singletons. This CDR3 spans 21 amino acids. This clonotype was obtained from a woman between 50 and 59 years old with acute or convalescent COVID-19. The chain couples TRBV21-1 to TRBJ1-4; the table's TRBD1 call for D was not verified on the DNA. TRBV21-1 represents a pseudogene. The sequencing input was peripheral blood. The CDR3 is CASSKAPGQGEVPLNNEKLFF. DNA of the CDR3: TGTGCCAGCAGCAAAGCTCCTGGGCAGGGGGAGGTCCCTCTAAATAATGAAAAACTGTTTTTT.